Included here is one T cell receptor beta chain sequence, with context. The germline CDR1 and CDR2 sequences are SGHVS and FQNEAQ. Deletions cut 2 bases from V and 2 bases from J, with 12 bases between. The CDR3 covers 16 residues. This sample was taken from a study of blood T cell repertoires in COVID-19. Study summary: The cDNA or gDNA used as material had been derived from T cells, B-cell-depleted T cells, or PBMCs.

Clones were sequenced by immunoSEQ multiplex PCR, and TCRdb holds only the in-frame ones, with some missing. The sample records around 500,000 clones, about 88% being singletons. Participants' reported clinical history set cohort assignment. Donors of Cohort 3 who recovered were those that had two negative PCRs, clearance, or symptom resolution. This sequence originates from a woman aged 55-69 years who had recovered from COVID-19. Sequenced input: PBMCs or T cells enriched from blood (not recorded which). V and J are TRBV7-8 and TRBJ2-2; D unresolved. The CDR3 region has the DNA TGTGCCAGCAGCTTAAAAGACAACCAAAACACCGGGGAGCTGTTTTTT. Encoded protein: CASSLKDNQNTGELFF.